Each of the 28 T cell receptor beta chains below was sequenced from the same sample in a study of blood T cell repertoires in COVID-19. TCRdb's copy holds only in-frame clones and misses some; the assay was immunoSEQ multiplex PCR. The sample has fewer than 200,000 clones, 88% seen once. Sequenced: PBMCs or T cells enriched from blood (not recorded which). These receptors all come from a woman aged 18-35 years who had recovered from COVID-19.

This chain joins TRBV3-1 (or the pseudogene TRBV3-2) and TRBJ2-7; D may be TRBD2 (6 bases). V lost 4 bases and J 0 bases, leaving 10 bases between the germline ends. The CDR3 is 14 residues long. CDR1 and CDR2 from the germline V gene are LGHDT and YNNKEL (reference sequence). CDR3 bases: TGTGCCAGCAGCCCTCTCGGGAGCTCCTACGAGCAGTACTTC. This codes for CASSPLGSSYEQYF.

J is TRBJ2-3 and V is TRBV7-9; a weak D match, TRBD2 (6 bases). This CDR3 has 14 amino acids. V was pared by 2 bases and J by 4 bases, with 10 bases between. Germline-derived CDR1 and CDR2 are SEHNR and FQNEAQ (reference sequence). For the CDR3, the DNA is TGTGCCAGCAGCTTATTCGGGAGCGCAGATACGCAGTATTTT. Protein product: CASSLFGSADTQYF.

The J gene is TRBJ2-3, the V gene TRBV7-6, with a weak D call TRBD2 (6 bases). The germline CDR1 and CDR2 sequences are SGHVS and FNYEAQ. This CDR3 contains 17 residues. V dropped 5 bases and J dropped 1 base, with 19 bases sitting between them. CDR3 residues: CASSRPQAGQGTDTQYF. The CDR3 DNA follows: TGTGCCAGCAGCCGCCCCCAAGCGGGCCAAGGCACAGATACGCAGTATTTT.

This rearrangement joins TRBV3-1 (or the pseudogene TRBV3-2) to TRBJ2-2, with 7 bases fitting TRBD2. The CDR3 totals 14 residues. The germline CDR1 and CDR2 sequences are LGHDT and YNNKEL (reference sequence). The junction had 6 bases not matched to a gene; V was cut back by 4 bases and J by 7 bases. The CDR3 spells CASSLLAVNGELFF. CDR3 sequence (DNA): TGTGCCAGCAGCCTCCTAGCGGTGAACGGGGAGCTGTTTTTT.

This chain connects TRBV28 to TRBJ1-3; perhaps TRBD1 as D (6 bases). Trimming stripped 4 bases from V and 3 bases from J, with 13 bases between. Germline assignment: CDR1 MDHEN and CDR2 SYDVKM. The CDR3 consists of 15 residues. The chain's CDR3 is CASSSSGAIGNTIYF. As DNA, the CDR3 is TGTGCCAGCAGTTCGTCAGGGGCGATTGGAAACACCATATATTTT.

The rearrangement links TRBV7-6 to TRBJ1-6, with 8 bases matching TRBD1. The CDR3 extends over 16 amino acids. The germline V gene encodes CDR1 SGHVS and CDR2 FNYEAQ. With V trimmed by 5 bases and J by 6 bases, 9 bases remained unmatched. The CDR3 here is CASSLIGTGGNSPLHF. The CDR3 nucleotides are TGTGCCAGCAGCCTAATCGGAACAGGGGGTAATTCACCCCTCCACTTT.

Here the CDR3 reads CASSLGGSYNEQFF. The CDR3 DNA reads TGCGCCAGCAGCTTGGGCGGGAGCTACAATGAGCAGTTCTTC. V usage is TRBV5-1 and J usage is TRBJ2-1, with 7 nucleotides matching TRBD2. The CDR3 consists of 14 residues. Germline trimming cut 0 bases from V and 3 bases from J; bases unmatched to any gene: 0. Germline values: CDR1 SGHRS, CDR2 YFSETQ.

The CDR3 protein is CASYISPPLVAAKNIQYF. The CDR3, as DNA: TGTGCCAGCTATATCAGCCCCCCCCTAGTCGCGGCCAAAAACATTCAGTACTTC. The V and J genes are TRBV2 and TRBJ2-4; D is undetermined. V was trimmed by 8 bases and J by 1 base, leaving 24 bases between them. The germline V gene has CDR1 SNHLY and CDR2 FYNNEI. There are 18 residues in the CDR3. The full variable domain, its missing parts supplied by reference TRBV2 and TRBJ2-4, is EPEVTQTPSHQVTQMGQEVILRCVPISNHLYFYWYRQILGQKVEFLVSFYNNEISEKSEIFDDQFSVERPDGSNFTLKIRSTKLEDSAMYFCASYISPPLVAAKNIQYFGAGTRLSVL.

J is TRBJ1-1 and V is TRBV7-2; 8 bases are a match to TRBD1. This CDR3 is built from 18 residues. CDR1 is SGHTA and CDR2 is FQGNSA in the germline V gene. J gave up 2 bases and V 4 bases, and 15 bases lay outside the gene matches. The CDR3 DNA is TGTGCCAGCAGCTCCCGGACAGGGTGGTTGATGTCTAACACTGAAGCTTTCTTT. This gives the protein CASSSRTGWLMSNTEAFF. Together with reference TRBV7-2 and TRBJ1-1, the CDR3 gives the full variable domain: GAGVSQSPSNKVTEKGKDVELRCDPISGHTALYWYRQSLGQGLEFLIYFQGNSAPDKSGLPSDRFSAERTGGSVSTLTIQRTQQEDSAVYLCASSSRTGWLMSNTEAFFGQGTRLTVV.

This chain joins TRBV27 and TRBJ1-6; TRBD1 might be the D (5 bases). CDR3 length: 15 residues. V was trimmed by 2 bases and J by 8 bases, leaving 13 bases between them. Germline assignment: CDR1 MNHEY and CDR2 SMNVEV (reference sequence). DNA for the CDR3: TGTGCCAGCAGTTTAATGTCAGGGCAGCATTCACCCCTCCACTTT. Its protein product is CASSLMSGQHSPLHF.

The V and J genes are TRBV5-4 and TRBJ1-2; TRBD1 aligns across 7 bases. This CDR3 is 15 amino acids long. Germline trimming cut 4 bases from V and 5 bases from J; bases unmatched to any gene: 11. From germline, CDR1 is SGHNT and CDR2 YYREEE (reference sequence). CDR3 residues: CASSPSGTATYGYTF. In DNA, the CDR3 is TGTGCCAGCAGCCCATCCGGGACAGCTACTTATGGCTACACCTTC.

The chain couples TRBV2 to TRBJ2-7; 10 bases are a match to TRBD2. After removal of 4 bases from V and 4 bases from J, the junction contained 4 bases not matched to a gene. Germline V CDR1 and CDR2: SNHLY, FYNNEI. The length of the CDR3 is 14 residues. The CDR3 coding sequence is TGTGCCAGCAGTGGCTGGACTAGCGGATACGAGCAGTACTTC. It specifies CASSGWTSGYEQYF. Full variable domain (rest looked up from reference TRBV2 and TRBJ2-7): EPEVTQTPSHQVTQMGQEVILRCVPISNHLYFYWYRQILGQKVEFLVSFYNNEISEKSEIFDDQFSVERPDGSNFTLKIRSTKLEDSAMYFCASSGWTSGYEQYFGPGTRLTVT.

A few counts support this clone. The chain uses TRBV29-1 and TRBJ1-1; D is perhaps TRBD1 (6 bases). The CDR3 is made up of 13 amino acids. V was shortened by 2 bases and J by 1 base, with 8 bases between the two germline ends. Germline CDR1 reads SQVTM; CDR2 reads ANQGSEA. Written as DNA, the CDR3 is TGCAGCGTTGAAATAGGGGGGAACACTGAAGCTTTCTTT. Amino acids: CSVEIGGNTEAFF.

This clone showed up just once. As DNA, the CDR3 is TGTGCCACCAGTGGTGAGAGTCCCACTGAAGCTTTCTTT. Translation gives CATSGESPTEAFF. V is TRBV24-1 and J is TRBJ1-1; D gene uncertain. The V gene lost 5 bases and the J gene lost 4 bases, with 10 bases spanning the gap. Germline CDR1 reads KGHDR; CDR2 reads SFDVKD. The CDR3 spans 13 residues.

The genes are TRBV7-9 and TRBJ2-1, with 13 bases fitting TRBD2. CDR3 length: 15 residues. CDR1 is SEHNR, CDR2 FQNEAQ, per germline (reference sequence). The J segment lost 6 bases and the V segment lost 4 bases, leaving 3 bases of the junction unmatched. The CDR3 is CASSSGTSGANEQFF. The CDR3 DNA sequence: TGTGCCAGCAGCTCAGGGACTAGCGGGGCCAATGAGCAGTTCTTC.

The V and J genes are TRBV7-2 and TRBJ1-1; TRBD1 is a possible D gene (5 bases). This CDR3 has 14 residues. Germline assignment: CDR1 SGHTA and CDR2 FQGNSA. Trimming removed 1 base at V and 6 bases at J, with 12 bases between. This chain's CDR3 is CASSLGRVAAEAFF. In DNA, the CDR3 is TGTGCCAGCAGCTTAGGCAGGGTAGCCGCTGAAGCTTTCTTT.

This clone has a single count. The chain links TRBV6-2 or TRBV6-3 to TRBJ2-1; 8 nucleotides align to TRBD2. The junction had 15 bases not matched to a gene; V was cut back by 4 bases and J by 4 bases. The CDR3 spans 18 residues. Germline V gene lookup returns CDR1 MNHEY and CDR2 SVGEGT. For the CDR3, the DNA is TGTGCCAGCAGTTCCCCACATTCTAGCGGGCGATCATACAATGAGCAGTTCTTC. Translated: CASSSPHSSGRSYNEQFF.

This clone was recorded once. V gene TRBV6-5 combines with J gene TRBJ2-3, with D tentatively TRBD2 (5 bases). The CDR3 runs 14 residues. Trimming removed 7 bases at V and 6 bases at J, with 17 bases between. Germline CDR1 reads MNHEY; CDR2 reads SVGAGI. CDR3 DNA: TGTGCCAGCACCGACTATCCCCTCCGGGATACGCAGTATTTT. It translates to CASTDYPLRDTQYF.

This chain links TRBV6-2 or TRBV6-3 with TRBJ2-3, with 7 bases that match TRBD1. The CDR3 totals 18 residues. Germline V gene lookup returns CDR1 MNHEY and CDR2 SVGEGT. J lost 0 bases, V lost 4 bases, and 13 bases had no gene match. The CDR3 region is CASSSGQDPEASTDTQYF. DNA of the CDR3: TGTGCCAGCAGTTCCGGACAGGATCCAGAAGCTAGCACAGATACGCAGTATTTT.

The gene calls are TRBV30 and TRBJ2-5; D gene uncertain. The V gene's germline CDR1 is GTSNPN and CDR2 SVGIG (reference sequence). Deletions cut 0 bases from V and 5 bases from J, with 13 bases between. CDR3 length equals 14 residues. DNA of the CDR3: TGTGCCTGGAGTGTACATATGAACGTGGAGACCCAGTACTTC. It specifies CAWSVHMNVETQYF. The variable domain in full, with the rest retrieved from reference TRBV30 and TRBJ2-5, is SQTIHQWPATLVQPVGSPLSLECTVEGTSNPNLYWYRQAAGRGLQLLFYSVGIGQISSEVPQNLSASRPQDRQFILSSKKLLLSDSGFYLCAWSVHMNVETQYFGPGTRLLVL.

CDR3 sequence: CASSAVEILPLHF. For the CDR3, the DNA is TGTGCCAGCAGTGCGGTGGAGATCCTGCCCCTCCACTTT. The chain is built from TRBV2 and TRBJ1-6; no clear D gene. Germline CDR1 and CDR2: SNHLY and FYNNEI. CDR3 length: 13 residues. Between the trimmed V and J ends, which lost 4 bases and 13 bases, there was a span of 14 bases.

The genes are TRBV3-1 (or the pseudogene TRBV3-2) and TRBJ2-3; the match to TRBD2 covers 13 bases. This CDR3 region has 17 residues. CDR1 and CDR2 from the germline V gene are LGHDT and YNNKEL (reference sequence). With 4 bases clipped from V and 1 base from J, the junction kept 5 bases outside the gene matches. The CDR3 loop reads CASSLRTSGGGTDTQYF. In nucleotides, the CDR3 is TGTGCCAGCAGCCTTAGGACTAGCGGGGGCGGCACAGATACGCAGTATTTT.

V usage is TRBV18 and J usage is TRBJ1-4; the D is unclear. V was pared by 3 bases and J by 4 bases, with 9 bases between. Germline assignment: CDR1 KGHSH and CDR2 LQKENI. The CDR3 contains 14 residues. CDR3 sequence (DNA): TGTGCCAGCTCACCGGCGGAGGTTAATGAAAAACTGTTTTTT. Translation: CASSPAEVNEKLFF.

The DNA for the CDR3 is TGTGCCAGCAGCTCTACGAGGGTGGACACTGAAGCTTTCTTT. This codes for CASSSTRVDTEAFF. The V and J genes are TRBV7-2 and TRBJ1-1; D remains unclear. V dropped 4 bases and J dropped 3 bases, with 12 bases sitting between them. The CDR3 sequence is 14 residues long. Germline CDR1 and CDR2: SGHTA and FQGNSA.

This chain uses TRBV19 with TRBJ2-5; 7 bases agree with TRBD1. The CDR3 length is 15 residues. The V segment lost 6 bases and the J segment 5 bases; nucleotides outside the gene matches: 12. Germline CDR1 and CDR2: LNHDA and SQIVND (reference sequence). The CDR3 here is CASRPSKGALETQYF. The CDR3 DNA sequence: TGTGCCAGTAGGCCCAGCAAGGGGGCCCTGGAGACCCAGTACTTC.

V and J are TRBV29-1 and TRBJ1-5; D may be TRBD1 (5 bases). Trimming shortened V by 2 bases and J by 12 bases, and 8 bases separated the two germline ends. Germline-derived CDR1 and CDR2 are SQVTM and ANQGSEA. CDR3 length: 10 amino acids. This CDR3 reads CSVEPGLQHF. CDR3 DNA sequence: TGCAGCGTTGAACCGGGACTCCAGCATTTT.

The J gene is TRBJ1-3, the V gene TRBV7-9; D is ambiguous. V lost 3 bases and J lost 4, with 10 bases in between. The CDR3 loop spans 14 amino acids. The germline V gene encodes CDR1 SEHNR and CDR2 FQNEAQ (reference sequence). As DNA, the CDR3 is TGTGCCAGCAGCTTGGGAGGAGCCGGAAACACCATATATTTT. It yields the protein CASSLGGAGNTIYF. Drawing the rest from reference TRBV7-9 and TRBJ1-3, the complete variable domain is DTGVSQNPRHKITKRGQNVTFRCDPISEHNRLYWYRQTLGQGPEFLTYFQNEAQLEKSRLLSDRFSAERPKGSFSTLEIQRTEQGDSAMYLCASSLGGAGNTIYFGEGSWLTVV.

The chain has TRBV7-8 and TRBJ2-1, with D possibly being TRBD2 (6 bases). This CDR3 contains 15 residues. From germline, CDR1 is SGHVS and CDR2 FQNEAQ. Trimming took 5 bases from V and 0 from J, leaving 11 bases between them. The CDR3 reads CASSLSGSSYNEQFF. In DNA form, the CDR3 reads TGTGCCAGCAGCCTTAGCGGAAGCTCCTACAATGAGCAGTTCTTC. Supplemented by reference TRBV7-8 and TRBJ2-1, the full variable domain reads GAGVSQSPRYKVAKRGQDVALRCDPISGHVSLFWYQQALGQGPEFLTYFQNEAQLDKSGLPSDRFFAERPEGSVSTLKIQRTQQEDSAVYLCASSLSGSSYNEQFFGPGTRLTVL.